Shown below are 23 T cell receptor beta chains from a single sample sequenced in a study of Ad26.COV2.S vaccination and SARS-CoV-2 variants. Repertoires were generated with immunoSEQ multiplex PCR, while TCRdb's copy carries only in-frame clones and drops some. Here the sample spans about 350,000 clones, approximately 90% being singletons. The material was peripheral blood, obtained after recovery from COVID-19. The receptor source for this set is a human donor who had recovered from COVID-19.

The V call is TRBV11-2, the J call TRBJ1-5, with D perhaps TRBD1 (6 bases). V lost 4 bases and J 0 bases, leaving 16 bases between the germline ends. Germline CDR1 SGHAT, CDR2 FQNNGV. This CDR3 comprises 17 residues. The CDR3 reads CASSSSGTSDSNQPQHF. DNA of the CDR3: TGTGCCAGCAGCTCATCCGGGACATCCGATAGCAATCAGCCCCAGCATTTT.

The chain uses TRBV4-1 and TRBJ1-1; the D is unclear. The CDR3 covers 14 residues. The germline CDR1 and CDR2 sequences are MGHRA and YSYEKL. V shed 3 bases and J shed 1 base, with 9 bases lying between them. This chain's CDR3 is CASSHLTGNTEAFF. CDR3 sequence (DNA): TGCGCCAGCAGCCATTTAACCGGGAACACTGAAGCTTTCTTT.

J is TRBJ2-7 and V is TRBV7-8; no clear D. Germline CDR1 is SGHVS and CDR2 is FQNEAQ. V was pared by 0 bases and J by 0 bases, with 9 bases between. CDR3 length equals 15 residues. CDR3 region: CASSLARLSSYEQYF. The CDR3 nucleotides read TGTGCCAGCAGCTTAGCACGGCTGAGCTCCTACGAGCAGTACTTC.

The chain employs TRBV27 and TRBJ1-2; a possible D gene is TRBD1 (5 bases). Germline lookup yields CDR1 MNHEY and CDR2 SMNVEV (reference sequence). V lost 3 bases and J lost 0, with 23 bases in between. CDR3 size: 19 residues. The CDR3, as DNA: TGTGCCAGCAGTTTTATGGCCCAGGCCTTATCGACAGCTAACTATGGCTACACCTTC. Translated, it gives CASSFMAQALSTANYGYTF.

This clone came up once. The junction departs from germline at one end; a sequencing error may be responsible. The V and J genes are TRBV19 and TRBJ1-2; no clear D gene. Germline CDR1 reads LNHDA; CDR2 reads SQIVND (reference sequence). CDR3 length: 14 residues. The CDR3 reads CAGSTDTRNYGYTF. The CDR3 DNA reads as TGTGCCGGTAGTACAGACACTCGTAACTATGGCTACACCTTC.

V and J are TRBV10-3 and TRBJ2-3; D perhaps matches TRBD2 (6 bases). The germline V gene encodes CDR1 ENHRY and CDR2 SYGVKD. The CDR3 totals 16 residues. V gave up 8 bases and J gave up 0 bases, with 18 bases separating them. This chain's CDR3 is CAIGRTASASTDTQYF. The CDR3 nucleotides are TGTGCCATCGGACGGACCGCTAGCGCCAGCACAGATACGCAGTATTTT.

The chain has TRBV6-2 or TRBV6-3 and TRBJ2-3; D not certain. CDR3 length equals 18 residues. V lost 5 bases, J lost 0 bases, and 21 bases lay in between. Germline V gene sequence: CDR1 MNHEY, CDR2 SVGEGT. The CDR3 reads CASSPPTLRPFSTDTQYF. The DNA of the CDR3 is TGTGCCAGCAGTCCACCTACGCTACGACCCTTTAGCACAGATACGCAGTATTTT.

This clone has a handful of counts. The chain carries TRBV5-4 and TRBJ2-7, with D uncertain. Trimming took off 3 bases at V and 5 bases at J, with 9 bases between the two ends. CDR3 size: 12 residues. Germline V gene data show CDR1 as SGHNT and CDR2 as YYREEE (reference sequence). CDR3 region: CASSSGWDEQYF. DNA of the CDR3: TGTGCCAGCAGCTCGGGTTGGGACGAGCAGTACTTC.

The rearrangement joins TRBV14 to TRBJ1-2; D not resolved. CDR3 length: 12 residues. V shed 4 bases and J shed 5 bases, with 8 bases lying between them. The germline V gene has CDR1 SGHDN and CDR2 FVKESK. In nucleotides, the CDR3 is TGTGCCAGCAGCCCTTTCGGGTATGGCTACACCTTC. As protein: CASSPFGYGYTF. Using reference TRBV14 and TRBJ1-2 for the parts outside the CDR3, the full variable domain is EAGVTQFPSHSVIEKGQTVTLRCDPISGHDNLYWYRRVMGKEIKFLLHFVKESKQDESGMPNNRFLAERTGGTYSTLKVQPAELEDSGVYFCASSPFGYGYTFGSGTRLTVV.

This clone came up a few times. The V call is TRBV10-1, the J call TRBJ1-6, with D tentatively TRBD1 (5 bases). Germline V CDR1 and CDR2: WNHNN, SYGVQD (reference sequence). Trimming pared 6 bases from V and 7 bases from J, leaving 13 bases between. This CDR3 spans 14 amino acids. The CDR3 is CASSAGTENSPLHF. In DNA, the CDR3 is TGCGCCAGCAGCGCCGGGACCGAGAATTCACCCCTCCACTTT.

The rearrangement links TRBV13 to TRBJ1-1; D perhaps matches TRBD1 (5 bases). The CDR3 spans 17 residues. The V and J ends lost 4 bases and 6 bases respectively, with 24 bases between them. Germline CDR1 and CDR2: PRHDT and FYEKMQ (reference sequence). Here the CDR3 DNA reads TGTGCCAGCAGCTCACGTGCCGTTACTGGGGGTTTCCCTGAAGCTTTCTTT. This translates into CASSSRAVTGGFPEAFF.

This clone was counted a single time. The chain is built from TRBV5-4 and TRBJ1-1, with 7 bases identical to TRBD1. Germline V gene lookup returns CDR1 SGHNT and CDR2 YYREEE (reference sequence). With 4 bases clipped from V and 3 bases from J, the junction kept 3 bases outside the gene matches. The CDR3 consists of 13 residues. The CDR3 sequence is CASSQGQYTEAFF. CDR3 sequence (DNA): TGTGCCAGCAGCCAGGGACAGTACACTGAAGCTTTCTTT.

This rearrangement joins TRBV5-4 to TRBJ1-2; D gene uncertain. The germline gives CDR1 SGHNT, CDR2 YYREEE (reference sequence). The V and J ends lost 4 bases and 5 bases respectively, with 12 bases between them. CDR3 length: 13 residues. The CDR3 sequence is CASSADTAYGYTF. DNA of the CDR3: TGTGCCAGCAGCGCCGACACGGCTTATGGCTACACCTTC.

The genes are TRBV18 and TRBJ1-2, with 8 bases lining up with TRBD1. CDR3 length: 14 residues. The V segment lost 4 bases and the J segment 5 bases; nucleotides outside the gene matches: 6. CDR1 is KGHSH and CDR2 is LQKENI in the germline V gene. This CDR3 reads CASSQAGTGYGYTF. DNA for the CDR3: TGTGCCAGCTCACAAGCGGGGACAGGTTATGGCTACACCTTC. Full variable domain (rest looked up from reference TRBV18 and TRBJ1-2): NAGVMQNPRHLVRRRGQEARLRCSPMKGHSHVYWYRQLPEEGLKFMVYLQKENIIDESGMPKERFSAEFPKEGPSILRIQQVVRGDSAAYFCASSQAGTGYGYTFGSGTRLTVV.

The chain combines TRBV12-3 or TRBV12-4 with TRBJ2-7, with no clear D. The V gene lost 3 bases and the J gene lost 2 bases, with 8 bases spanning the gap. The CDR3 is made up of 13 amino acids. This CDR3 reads CASSLFGAYEQYF. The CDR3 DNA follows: TGTGCCAGCAGTTTGTTCGGAGCCTACGAGCAGTACTTC.

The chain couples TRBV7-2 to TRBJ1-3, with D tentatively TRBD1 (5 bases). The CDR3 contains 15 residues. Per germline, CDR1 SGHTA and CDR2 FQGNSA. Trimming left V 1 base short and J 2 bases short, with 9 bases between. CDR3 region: CASSLGGVPGNTIYF. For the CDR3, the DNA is TGTGCCAGCAGCTTAGGAGGGGTACCTGGAAACACCATATATTTT.

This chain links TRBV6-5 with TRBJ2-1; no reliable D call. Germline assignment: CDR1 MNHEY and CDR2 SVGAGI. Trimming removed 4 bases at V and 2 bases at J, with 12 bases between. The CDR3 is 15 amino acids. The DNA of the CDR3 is TGTGCCAGCAGTTCAACTGCAATCACCTACAATGAGCAGTTCTTC. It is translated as CASSSTAITYNEQFF.

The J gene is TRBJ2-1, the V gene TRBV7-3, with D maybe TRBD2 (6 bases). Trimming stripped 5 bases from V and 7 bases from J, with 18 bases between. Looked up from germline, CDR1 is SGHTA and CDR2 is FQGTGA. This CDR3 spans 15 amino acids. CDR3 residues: CASSLSGTGWNEQFF. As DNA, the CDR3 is TGTGCCAGCAGCCTATCCGGGACTGGGTGGAATGAGCAGTTCTTC.

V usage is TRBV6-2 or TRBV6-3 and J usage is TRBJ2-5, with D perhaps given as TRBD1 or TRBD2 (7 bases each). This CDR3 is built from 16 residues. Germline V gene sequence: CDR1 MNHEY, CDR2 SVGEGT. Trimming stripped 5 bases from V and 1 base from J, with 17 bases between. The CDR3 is CASSTMGGGGQETQYF. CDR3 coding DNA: TGTGCCAGCAGTACGATGGGAGGGGGCGGCCAAGAGACCCAGTACTTC.

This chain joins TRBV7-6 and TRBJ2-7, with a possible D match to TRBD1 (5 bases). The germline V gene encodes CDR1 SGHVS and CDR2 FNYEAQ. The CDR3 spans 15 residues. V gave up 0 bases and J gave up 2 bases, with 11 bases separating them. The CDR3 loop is CASSLADSNTYEQYF. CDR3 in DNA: TGTGCCAGCAGCTTAGCCGACAGCAATACCTACGAGCAGTACTTC.

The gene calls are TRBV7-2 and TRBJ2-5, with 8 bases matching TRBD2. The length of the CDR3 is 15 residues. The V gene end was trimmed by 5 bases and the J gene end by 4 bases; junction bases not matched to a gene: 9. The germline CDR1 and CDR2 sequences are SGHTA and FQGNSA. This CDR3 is CASSPRPGGAETQYF. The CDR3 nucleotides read TGTGCCAGCAGCCCAAGACCCGGGGGGGCAGAGACCCAGTACTTC.

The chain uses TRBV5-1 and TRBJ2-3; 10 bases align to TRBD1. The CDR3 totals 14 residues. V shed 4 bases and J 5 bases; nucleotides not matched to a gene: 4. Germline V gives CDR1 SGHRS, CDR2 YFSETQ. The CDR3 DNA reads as TGCGCCAGCAGCGTCGGACAGGGGGGAGATACGCAGTATTTT. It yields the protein CASSVGQGGDTQYF.

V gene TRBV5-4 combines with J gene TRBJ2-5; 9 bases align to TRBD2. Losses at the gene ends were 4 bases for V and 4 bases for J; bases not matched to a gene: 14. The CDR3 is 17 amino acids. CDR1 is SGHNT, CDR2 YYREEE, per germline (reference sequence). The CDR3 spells CASSPAGGAGGGETQYF. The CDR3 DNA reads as TGTGCCAGCAGCCCGGCCGGGGGAGCGGGGGGCGGAGAGACCCAGTACTTC.